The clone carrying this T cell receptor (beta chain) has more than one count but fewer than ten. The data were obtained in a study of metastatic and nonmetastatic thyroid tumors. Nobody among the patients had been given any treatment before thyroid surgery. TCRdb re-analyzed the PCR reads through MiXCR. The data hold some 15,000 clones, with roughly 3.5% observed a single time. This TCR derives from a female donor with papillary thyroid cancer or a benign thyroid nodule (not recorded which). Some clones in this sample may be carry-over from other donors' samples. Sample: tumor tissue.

The CDR3 DNA follows: TGTGCCAGTAGATACTGGGGACGGACTAACTATGGCTACACCTTC. Translating gives CASRYWGRTNYGYTF. This chain links TRBV19 with TRBJ1-2, with a possible D match to TRBD1 (5 bases). This CDR3 contains 15 residues. Germline CDR1 and CDR2: LNHDA and SQIVND (reference sequence). V lost 6 bases, J lost 0 bases, and 14 bases lay in between.